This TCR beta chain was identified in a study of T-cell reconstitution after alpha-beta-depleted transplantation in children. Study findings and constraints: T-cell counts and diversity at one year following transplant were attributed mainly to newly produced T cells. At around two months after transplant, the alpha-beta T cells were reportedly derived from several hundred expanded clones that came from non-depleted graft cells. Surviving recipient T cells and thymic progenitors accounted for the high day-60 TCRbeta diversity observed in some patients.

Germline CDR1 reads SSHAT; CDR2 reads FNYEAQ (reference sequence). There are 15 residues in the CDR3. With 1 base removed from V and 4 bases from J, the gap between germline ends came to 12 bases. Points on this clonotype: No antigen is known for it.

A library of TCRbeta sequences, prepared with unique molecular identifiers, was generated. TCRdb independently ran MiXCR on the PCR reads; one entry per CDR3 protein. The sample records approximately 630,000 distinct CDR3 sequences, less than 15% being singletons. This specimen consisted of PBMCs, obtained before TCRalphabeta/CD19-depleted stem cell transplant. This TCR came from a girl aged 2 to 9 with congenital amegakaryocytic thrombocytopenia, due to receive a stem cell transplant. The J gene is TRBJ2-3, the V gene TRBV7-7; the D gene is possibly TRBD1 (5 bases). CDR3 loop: CASSLGSRASDTQYF. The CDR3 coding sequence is TGTGCCAGCAGCTTAGGATCCAGGGCGTCAGATACGCAGTATTTT.